Listed here are 9 T cell receptor beta chains from one sample, sequenced in a study of early T cells in non-severe SARS-CoV-2 infection. One entry per CDR3 protein, called by TCRdb with MiXCR from the 5' RACE reads. The sample has 70,000 to 75,000 distinct CDR3 sequences, roughly 15% seen once. The sequenced material came from whole blood. The source is an adult who was a healthcare worker with PCR-confirmed SARS-CoV-2 infection or an uninfected control (not recorded which).

This clonotype was recorded a few times. This chain connects TRBV5-1 to TRBJ2-3; 7 positions agree with TRBD2. There are 15 residues in the CDR3. Germline CDR1 reads SGHRS; CDR2 reads YFSETQ. V dropped 4 bases and J dropped 4; count of bases not matched to a gene: 9. CDR3: CASSLDTAGSDTQYF. CDR3 nucleotide sequence: TGCGCCAGCAGCCTCGATACAGCGGGGTCAGATACGCAGTATTTT.

Many counts were recorded for this clonotype. The V and J genes are TRBV20-1 and TRBJ2-3; D is uncertain. CDR3 length: 12 residues. The V and J ends lost 5 bases and 0 bases respectively, with 6 bases between them. Germline V lookup: CDR1 DFQATT, CDR2 SNEGSKA (reference sequence). CDR3 DNA sequence: TGCAGTGCTGGGAAGAGCACAGATACGCAGTATTTT. Translated, it gives CSAGKSTDTQYF.

This rearrangement joins TRBV28 to TRBJ2-1, with TRBD2 matching over 8 bases. Germline trimming cut 5 bases from V and 7 bases from J; bases unmatched to any gene: 1. The germline V gene has CDR1 MDHEN and CDR2 SYDVKM. The CDR3 is 12 residues long. The CDR3 reads CASSTGGNEQFF. CDR3 in DNA: TGTGCCAGCAGTACGGGGGGGAATGAGCAGTTCTTC.

In nucleotides, the CDR3 is TGCAGCGTTGTGGCAGGGGCCGAGCAGTACTTC. Its protein is CSVVAGAEQYF. The chain combines TRBV29-1 with TRBJ2-7, with D possibly TRBD1 on 6 matching bases. V dropped 4 bases and J dropped 6 bases, with 10 bases sitting between them. Germline assignment: CDR1 SQVTM and CDR2 ANQGSEA. This CDR3 comprises 11 residues.

The chain combines TRBV21-1 with TRBJ1-1; the table's D call, TRBD1, has no DNA check behind it. TRBV21-1 is a pseudogene segment. CDR3 length: 15 amino acids. The CDR3 DNA sequence: TGTGCCAGCAGGGTCCCTCAGGCGGATTACACTGAAGCTTTCTTT. Amino acids: CASRVPQADYTEAFF.

CDR3 sequence: CASTKETEAFF. The CDR3 DNA is TGTGCCAGCACCAAGGAAACCGAAGCTTTCTTT. The rearrangement links TRBV28 to TRBJ1-1; D is unclear. CDR1 and CDR2 (germline): MDHEN, SYDVKM. Trimming left V 7 bases short and J 8 bases short, with 11 bases between. CDR3 length: 11 amino acids.

J is TRBJ2-7 and V is TRBV9; 9 bases are shared with TRBD2. Germline CDR1 reads SGDLS; CDR2 reads YYNGEE. The CDR3 loop spans 19 amino acids. Trimming cost V 2 bases and J 2 bases; bases outside gene matches: 17. The chain's CDR3 is CASSVRPGLAFGPPYEQYF. The CDR3 nucleotides are TGTGCCAGCAGCGTCCGACCGGGACTAGCTTTCGGGCCGCCCTACGAGCAGTACTTC.

V and J are TRBV11-1 and TRBJ2-1, with TRBD2 matching 9 bases. V trimming: 1 base; J trimming: 6 bases; junction bases outside the gene matches: 4. This CDR3 has 15 amino acids. The V gene's germline CDR1 is SGHAT and CDR2 FQDESV (reference sequence). The CDR3 region is CASSLVVSGGNEQFF. The CDR3 DNA sequence: TGTGCCAGCAGCTTAGTAGTTAGCGGGGGCAATGAGCAGTTCTTC.

In this sample, this clonotype turned up many times. The genes are TRBV2 and TRBJ2-3; 11 positions agree with TRBD2. After removal of 8 bases from V and 4 bases from J, the junction contained 5 bases not matched to a gene. The CDR3 sequence is 14 residues long. Germline assignment: CDR1 SNHLY and CDR2 FYNNEI. The chain's CDR3 is CASRTGLAADTQYF. CDR3 DNA sequence: TGTGCCAGCCGAACGGGACTAGCGGCAGATACGCAGTATTTT.